A selection of T cell receptor beta chains follows, all from one sample in a study of regulatory T cells in long-lasting Graves disease. One entry per CDR3 protein, called by TCRdb with MiXCR from the multiplex PCR reads. This table has about 290,000 distinct CDR3 sequences, around 20% appearing once. The sample in question was peripheral blood mononuclear cells (PBMCs), obtained when the disease was refractory, from a patient treated with antithyroid drugs. These receptors were obtained from a female donor with Graves disease. Each CDR3 is given with its conserved first and last residue.

v_call	j_call	cdr3_aa
TRBV6-1	TRBJ1-1	CASAPWNTEAFF
TRBV2	TRBJ2-1	CASIGGEQFF
TRBV28	TRBJ2-1	CASSSGAAGDISYNEQFF
TRBV15	TRBJ2-5	CATSRDSGPQETQYF
TRBV11-2	TRBJ1-4	CASSLGTGSEKLFF
TRBV20-1	TRBJ1-4	CSAIVQGSNEKLFF
TRBV30	TRBJ1-2	CAWSAWPDYGYTF
TRBV3-1	TRBJ2-2	CASADRQTGELFF
TRBV15	TRBJ2-7	CATSLDRGAYEQYF
TRBV7-2	-	CASSLGGLAGGTAYEQYF
TRBV6-1	TRBJ2-5	CATGRKETQYF
TRBV9	TRBJ1-5	CASSSDTGQPQHF
TRBV5-1	TRBJ2-7	CASSIPGPSSYEQYF
TRBV11-1	TRBJ2-5	CASSTGLAGGETQYF
TRBV18	TRBJ2-5	CASSSGERETQYF
TRBV9	TRBJ2-5	CASTGTDQETQYF
TRBV28	TRBJ2-2	CASSLWGYGGELFF
TRBV2	TRBJ2-5	CASSEGGGPRETQYF
TRBV9	TRBJ2-7	CASSVGGLTPGTYEQYF
TRBV6-2/TRBV6-3	TRBJ1-1	CASRLTRSTEAFF
TRBV29-1	TRBJ1-1	CSVQGVLRAFF
TRBV7-2	TRBJ2-7	CASSLEGGAYEQYF
TRBV5-6	TRBJ1-1	CASSPAQTAEAFF
TRBV10-3	TRBJ2-3	CAISENRDSGTDTQYF
TRBV6-1	TRBJ2-6	CASSNRAFNSGANVLTF
TRBV20-1	TRBJ2-7	CSAPRIYEQYF
TRBV16	TRBJ2-7	CASSQGTSGIEEQYF
TRBV28	TRBJ2-7	CASRAAGTGFYEQYF
TRBV18	TRBJ1-1	CASSEYDRGEAFF
TRBV18	TRBJ1-2	CASSPAGNYGYTF
TRBV5-1	TRBJ1-6	CASRARQYNSPLHF
TRBV12-3/TRBV12-4	TRBJ1-6	CASSPGTGGLSPLHF
TRBV7-2	TRBJ1-2	CASSLVGSDGYTF
TRBV20-1	TRBJ1-5	CSASRDGNQPQHF
TRBV15	TRBJ1-4	CAAGTGGIPTNEKLFF
TRBV13	TRBJ2-7	CASSSWSSYEQYF
TRBV7-2	TRBJ2-2	CASSLTGTANTGELFF
TRBV7-2	TRBJ1-2	CASSRDIYGYTF
TRBV2	TRBJ2-7	CASTRDREAVYYEQYF
TRBV24-1	TRBJ2-7	CATSTGTGRNEQYF
TRBV7-9	-	CASSQAELRPYNEQFF
TRBV28	TRBJ1-2	CASSLRGNGYTF
TRBV11-2	TRBJ2-2	CASSLVRADSGELFF
TRBV4-1	TRBJ2-5	CASSPRRLGSPQETQYF
TRBV20-1	TRBJ2-7	CSASGDSSYEQYF
TRBV5-1	TRBJ2-7	CASSFEEAYEQYF
TRBV28	TRBJ1-1	CASKSGNTEAFF
TRBV19	TRBJ1-2	CASRDPGTGADYGYTF
TRBV28	TRBJ1-5	CASSFFPGRSNQPQHF
TRBV30	TRBJ1-2	CAWSVGQLDGYTF
TRBV5-1	TRBJ2-5	CASNLGQVQETQYF
TRBV6-2/TRBV6-3	TRBJ1-3	CASSYLQGRGNTIHF
TRBV20-1	TRBJ1-2	CSAREEGYGYTF
TRBV2	TRBJ2-5	CASSRDYEETQYF
TRBV25-1	TRBJ2-5	CASSVWETQYF